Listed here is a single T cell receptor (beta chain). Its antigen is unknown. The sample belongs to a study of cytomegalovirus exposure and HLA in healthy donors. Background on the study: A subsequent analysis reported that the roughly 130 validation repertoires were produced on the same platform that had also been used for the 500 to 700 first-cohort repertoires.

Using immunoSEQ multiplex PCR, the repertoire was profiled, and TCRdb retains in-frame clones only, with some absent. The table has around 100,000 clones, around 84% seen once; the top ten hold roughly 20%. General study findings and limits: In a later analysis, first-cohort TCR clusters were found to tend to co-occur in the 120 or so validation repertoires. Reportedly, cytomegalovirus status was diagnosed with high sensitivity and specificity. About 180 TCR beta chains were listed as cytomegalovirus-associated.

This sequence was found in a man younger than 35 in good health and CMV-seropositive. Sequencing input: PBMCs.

Here the CDR3 reads CASSLGGNHALAKNIQYF. In DNA, the CDR3 is TGTGCCAGCAGCTTAGGAGGCAACCACGCTCTAGCCAAAAACATTCAGTACTTC. The chain carries TRBV7-8 and TRBJ2-4; no clear D gene. V was cut by 1 base and J by 0 bases, with 16 bases left in between. The CDR3 spans 18 residues. Germline lookup yields CDR1 SGHVS and CDR2 FQNEAQ.